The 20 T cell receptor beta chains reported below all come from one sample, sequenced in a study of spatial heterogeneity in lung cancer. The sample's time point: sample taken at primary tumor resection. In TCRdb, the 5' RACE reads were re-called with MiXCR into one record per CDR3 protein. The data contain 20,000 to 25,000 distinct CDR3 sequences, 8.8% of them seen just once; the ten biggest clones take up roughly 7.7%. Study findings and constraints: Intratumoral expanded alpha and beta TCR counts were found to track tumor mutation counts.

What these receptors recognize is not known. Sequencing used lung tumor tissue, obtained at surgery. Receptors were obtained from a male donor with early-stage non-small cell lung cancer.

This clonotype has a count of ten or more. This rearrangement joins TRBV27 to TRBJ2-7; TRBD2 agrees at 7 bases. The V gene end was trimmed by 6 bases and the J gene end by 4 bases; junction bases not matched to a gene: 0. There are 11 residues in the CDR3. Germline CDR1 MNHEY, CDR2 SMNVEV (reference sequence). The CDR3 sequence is CASRGGYEQYF. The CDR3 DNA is TGTGCCAGCAGGGGAGGGTACGAGCAGTACTTC.

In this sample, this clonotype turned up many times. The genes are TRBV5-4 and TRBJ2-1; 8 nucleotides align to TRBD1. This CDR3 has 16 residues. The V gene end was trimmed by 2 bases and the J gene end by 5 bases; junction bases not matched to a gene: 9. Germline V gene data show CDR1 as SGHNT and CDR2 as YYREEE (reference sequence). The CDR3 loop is CASSFLQGAAHNEQFF. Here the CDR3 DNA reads TGTGCCAGCAGCTTCCTGCAGGGGGCAGCCCACAATGAGCAGTTCTTC.

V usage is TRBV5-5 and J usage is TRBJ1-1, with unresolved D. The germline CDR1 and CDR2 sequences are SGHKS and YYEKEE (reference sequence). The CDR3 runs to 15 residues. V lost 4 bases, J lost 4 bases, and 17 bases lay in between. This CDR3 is CASSPEGRPGTEAFF. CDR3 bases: TGTGCCAGCAGCCCAGAAGGACGTCCGGGCACTGAAGCTTTCTTT.

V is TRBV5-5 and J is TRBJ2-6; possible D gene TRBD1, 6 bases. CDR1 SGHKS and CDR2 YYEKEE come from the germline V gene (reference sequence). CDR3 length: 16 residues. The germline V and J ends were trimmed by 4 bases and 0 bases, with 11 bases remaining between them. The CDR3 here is CASSLGQLSGANVLTF. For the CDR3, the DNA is TGTGCCAGCAGCCTAGGACAGCTCTCTGGGGCCAACGTCCTGACTTTC.

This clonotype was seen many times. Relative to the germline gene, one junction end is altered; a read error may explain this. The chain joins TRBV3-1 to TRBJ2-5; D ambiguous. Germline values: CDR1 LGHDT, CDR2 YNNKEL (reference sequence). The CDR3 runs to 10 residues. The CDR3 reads CASSQETQYF. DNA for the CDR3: TGCGCCAGCAGTCAAGAGACCCAGTACTTC.

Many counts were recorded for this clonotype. In nucleotides, the CDR3 is TGTGCCAGCAGTGAATTGAGGCTTACGGGTACGCAGTATTTT. The encoded protein is CASSELRLTGTQYF. The rearrangement uses TRBV6-1 and TRBJ2-3; no definite D call. The CDR3 runs to 14 residues. Germline CDR1 is MNHNS and CDR2 is SASEGT. With 2 bases removed from V and 8 bases from J, the gap between germline ends came to 14 bases.

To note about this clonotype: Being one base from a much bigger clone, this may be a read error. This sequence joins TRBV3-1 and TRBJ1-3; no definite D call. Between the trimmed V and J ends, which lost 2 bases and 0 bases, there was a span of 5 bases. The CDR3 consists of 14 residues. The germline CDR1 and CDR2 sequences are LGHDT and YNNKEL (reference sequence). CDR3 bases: TGTGCCAGCAGCCAACGTGGCTCTGGAAACACCATATATTTT. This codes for CASSQRGSGNTIYF. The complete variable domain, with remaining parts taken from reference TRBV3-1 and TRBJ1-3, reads DTAVSQTPKYLVTQMGNDKSIKCEQNLGHDTMYWYKQDSKKFLKIMFSYNNKELIINETVPNRFSPKSPDKAHLNLHINSLELGDSAVYFCASSQRGSGNTIYFGEGSWLTVV.

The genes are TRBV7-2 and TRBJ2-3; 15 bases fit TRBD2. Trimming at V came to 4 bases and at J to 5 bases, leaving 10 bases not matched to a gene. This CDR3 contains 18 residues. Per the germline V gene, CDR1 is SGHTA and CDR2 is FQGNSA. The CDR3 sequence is CASSYKAGTSGGRDTQYF. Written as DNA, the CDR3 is TGTGCCAGCAGCTACAAAGCCGGGACTAGCGGGGGGAGAGATACGCAGTATTTT. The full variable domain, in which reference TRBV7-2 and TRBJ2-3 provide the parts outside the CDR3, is GAGVSQSPSNKVTEKGKDVELRCDPISGHTALYWYRQSLGQGLEFLIYFQGNSAPDKSGLPSDRFSAERTGGSVSTLTIQRTQQEDSAVYLCASSYKAGTSGGRDTQYFGPGTRLTVL.

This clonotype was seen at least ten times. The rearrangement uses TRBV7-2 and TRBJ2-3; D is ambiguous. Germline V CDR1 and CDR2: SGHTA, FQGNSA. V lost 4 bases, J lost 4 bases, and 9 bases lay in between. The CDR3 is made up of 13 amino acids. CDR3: CASSSGGPDTQYF. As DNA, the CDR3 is TGTGCCAGCAGCTCGGGTGGTCCAGATACGCAGTATTTT.

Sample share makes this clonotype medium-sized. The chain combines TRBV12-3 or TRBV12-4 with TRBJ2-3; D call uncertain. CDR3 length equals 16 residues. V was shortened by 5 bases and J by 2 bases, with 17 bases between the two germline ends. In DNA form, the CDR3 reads TGTGCCAGCAGTCACACGACTTCTCGAATCACAGATACGCAGTATTTT. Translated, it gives CASSHTTSRITDTQYF.

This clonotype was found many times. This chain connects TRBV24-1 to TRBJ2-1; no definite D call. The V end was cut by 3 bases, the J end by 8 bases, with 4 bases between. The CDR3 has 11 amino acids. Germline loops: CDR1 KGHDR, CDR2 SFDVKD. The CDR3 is CATSDGDEQFF. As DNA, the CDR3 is TGTGCCACCAGTGATGGGGATGAGCAGTTCTTC.

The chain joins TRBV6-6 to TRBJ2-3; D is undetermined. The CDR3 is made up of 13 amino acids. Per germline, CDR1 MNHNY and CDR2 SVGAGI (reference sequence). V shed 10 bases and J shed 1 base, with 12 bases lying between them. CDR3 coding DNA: TGTGCCATTGGATTTCCCGGCACAGATACGCAGTATTTT. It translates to CAIGFPGTDTQYF.

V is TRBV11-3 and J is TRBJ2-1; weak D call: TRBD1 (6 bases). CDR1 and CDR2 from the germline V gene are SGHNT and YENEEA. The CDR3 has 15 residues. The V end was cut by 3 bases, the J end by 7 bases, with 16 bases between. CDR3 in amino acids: CASSFGRGDYNEQFF. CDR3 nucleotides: TGTGCCAGCAGCTTCGGCAGGGGCGATTATAATGAGCAGTTCTTC.

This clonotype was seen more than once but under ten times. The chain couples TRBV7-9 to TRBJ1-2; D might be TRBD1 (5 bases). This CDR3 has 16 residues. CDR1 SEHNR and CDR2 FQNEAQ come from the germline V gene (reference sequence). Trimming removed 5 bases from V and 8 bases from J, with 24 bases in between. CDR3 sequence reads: CASSAPRQKTLFGYTF. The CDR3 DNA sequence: TGTGCCAGCAGCGCACCCAGACAGAAAACCCTCTTCGGCTACACCTTC.

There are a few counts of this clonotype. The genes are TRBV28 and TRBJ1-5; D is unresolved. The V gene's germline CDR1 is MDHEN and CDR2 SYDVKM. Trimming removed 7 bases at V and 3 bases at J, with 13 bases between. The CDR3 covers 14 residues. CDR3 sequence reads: CASTARPNNQPQHF. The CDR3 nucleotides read TGTGCCAGCACCGCGAGACCGAACAATCAGCCCCAGCATTTT.

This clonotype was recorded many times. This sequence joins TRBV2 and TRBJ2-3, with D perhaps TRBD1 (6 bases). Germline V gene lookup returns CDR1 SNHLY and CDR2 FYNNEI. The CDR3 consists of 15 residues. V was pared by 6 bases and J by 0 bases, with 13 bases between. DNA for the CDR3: TGTGCCAGCAGGGGACAACTCCTTAGCACAGATACGCAGTATTTT. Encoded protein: CASRGQLLSTDTQYF.

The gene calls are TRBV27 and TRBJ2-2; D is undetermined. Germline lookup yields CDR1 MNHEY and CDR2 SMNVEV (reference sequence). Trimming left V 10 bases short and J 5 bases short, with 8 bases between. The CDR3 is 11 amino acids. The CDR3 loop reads CAIRRTGELFF. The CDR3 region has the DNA TGTGCCATTCGACGGACCGGGGAGCTGTTTTTT.

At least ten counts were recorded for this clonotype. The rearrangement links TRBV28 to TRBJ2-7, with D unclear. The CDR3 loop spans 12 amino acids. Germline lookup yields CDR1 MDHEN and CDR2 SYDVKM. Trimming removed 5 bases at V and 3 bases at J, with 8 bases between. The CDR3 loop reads CASSLTRYEQYF. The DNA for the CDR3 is TGTGCCAGCAGTCTGACGCGCTACGAGCAGTACTTC.

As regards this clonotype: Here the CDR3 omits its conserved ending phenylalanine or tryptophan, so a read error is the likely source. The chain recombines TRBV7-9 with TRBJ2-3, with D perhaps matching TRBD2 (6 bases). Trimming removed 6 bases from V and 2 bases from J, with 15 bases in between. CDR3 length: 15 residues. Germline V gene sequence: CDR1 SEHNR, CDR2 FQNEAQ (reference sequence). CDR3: CASRSGTGYTDTQYS. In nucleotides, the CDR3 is TGTGCCAGCAGGTCCGGGACTGGTTACACAGATACGCAGTATTCT.

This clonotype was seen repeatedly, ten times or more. The CDR3 sequence is CASMGQGNTGELFF. For the CDR3, the DNA is TGTGCCAGCATGGGACAGGGCAACACCGGGGAGCTGTTTTTT. The V and J genes are TRBV28 and TRBJ2-2; 9 bases are shared with TRBD1. Germline V lookup: CDR1 MDHEN, CDR2 SYDVKM. The J segment lost 2 bases and the V segment lost 7 bases, leaving 2 bases of the junction unmatched. The CDR3 extends over 14 amino acids.